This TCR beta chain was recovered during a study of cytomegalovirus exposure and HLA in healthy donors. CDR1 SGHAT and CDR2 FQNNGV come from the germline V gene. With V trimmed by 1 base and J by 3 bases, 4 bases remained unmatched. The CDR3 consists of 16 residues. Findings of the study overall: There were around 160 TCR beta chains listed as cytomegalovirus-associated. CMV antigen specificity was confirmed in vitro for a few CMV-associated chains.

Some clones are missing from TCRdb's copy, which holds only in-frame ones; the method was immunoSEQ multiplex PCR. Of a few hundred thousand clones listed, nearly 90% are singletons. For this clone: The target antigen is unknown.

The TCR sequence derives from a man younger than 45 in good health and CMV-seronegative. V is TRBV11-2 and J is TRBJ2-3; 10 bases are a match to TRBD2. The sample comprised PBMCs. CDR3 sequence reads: CASSLGTSGETDTQYF. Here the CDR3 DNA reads TGTGCCAGCAGCTTAGGAACTAGCGGGGAAACAGATACGCAGTATTTT.